A selection of T cell receptor beta chains follows, all from one sample in a study of cytomegalovirus exposure and HLA in healthy donors. Clones were read by immunoSEQ multiplex PCR, and TCRdb kept only the in-frame ones, dropping some. Here the sample spans 200,000 or so clones, approximately 78% being singletons. Input material: PBMCs. The receptor source for this set is a woman between 50 and 59 years old in good health and CMV-seropositive. Each CDR3 is given with its conserved first and last residue. The D gene is left open where the match is weak. Only part of the rows carry a size: once, few, many, or a class if the clone is expanded.

j_call clone_size v_call d_call cdr3_aa cdr3_nt
TRBJ2-1 few TRBV6-6 TRBD2 CASSYTAGTRGYEQFF TGTGCCAGCAGTTACACCGCCGGGACTAGAGGGTATGAGCAGTTCTTC
TRBJ2-3 . TRBV5-1 . CASSWQGTSTDTQYF TGCGCCAGCAGCTGGCAGGGGACCAGCACAGATACGCAGTATTTT
TRBJ1-5 . TRBV18 TRBD1 CASSPGTGLSPQHF TGTGCCAGCTCACCAGGGACAGGGCTTTCGCCCCAGCATTTT
TRBJ1-1 . TRBV18 . CASSPLQQENTEAFF TGTGCCAGCTCACCACTTCAACAGGAGAACACTGAAGCTTTCTTT
TRBJ2-3 . TRBV6-4 TRBD2 CASRTGALLAGVTDTQYF TGTGCCAGCAGGACAGGGGCACTTCTAGCGGGGGTCACAGATACGCAGTATTTT
TRBJ1-1 . TRBV2 TRBD1 CASSHRRGTGDTEAFF TGTGCCAGCAGTCACCGAAGGGGGACAGGGGACACTGAAGCTTTCTTT
TRBJ1-1 few TRBV2 . CASSEGRWSGVF TGTGCCAGCAGTGAAGGAAGGTGGTCGGGAGTATTT
TRBJ2-5 . TRBV19 . CASSIGPTQETQYF TGTGCCAGTAGTATTGGGCCGACCCAAGAGACCCAGTACTTC
TRBJ1-6 . TRBV18 . CASSRRGGGSYNSPLHF TGTGCCAGCTCCCGTCGAGGGGGTGGCTCCTATAATTCACCCCTCCACTTT
TRBJ2-1 once TRBV7-9 . CSSSLDLHNEQFF TGTTCCAGCAGCTTAGATCTACACAATGAGCAGTTCTTC
TRBJ1-4 . TRBV6-5 TRBD1 CASSYAGGTNEKLFF TGTGCCAGCAGTTACGCAGGGGGGACTAATGAAAAACTGTTTTTT
TRBJ2-5 . TRBV6-5 . CASRGQIQQETQYF TGTGCCAGCAGGGGGCAGATACAACAAGAGACCCAGTACTTC
TRBJ2-5 . TRBV2 . CASNGTPRETQYF TGTGCCAGCAACGGGACACCGAGGGAGACCCAGTACTTC
TRBJ2-7 . TRBV29-1 . CSVVSGVEQYF TGCAGCGTTGTTTCAGGGGTCGAGCAGTACTTC
TRBJ2-1 . TRBV7-9 TRBD2 CASSLRAGADNEQFF TGTGCCAGCAGCTTAAGAGCGGGGGCGGACAATGAGCAGTTCTTC